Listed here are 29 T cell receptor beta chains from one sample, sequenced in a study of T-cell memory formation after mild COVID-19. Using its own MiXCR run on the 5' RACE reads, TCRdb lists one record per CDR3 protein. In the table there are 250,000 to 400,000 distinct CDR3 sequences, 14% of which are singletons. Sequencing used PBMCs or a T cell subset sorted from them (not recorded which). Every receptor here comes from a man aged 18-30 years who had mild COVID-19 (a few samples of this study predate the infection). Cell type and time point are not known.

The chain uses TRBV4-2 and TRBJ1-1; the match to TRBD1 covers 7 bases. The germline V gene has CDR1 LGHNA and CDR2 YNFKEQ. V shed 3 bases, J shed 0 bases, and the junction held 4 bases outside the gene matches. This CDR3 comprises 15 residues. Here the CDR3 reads CASSQMGQMNTEAFF. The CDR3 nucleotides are TGTGCCAGCAGCCAGATGGGACAGATGAACACTGAAGCTTTCTTT.

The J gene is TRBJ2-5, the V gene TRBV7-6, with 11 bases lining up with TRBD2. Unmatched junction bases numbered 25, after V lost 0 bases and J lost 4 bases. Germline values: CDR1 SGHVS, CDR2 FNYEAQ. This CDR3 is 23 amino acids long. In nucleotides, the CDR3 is TGTGCCAGCAGCTTAGCGCTGGGGCTAGCGGGGGGCCATGGTATCCCCTCAAGAGAGACCCAGTACTTC. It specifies CASSLALGLAGGHGIPSRETQYF.

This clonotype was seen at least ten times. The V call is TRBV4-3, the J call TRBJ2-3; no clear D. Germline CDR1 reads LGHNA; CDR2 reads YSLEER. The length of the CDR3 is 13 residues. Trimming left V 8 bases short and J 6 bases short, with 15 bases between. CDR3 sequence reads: CASAGAHRDTQYF. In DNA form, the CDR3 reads TGCGCCAGCGCCGGTGCCCATCGGGATACGCAGTATTTT.

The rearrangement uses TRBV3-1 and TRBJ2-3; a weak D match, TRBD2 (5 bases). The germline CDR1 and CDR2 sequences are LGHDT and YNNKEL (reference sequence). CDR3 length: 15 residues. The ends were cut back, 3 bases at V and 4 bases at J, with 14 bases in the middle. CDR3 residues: CASSQEGSFADTQYF. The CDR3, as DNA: TGTGCCAGCAGCCAGGAAGGGAGTTTCGCAGATACGCAGTATTTT.

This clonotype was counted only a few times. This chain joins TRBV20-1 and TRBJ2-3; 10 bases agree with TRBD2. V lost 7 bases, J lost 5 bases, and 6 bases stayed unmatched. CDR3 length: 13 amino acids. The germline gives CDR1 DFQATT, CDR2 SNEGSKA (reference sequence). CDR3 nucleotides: TGCAGTGGAGCGGGGGGGCGAAAAGATACGCAGTATTTT. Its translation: CSGAGGRKDTQYF.

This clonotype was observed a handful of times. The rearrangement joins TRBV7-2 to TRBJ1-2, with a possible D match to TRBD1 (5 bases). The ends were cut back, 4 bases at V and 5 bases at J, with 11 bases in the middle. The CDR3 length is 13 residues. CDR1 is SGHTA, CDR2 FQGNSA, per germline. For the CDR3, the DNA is TGTGCCAGCAGCTGGGGCCAGAGATATGGCTACACCTTC. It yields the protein CASSWGQRYGYTF.

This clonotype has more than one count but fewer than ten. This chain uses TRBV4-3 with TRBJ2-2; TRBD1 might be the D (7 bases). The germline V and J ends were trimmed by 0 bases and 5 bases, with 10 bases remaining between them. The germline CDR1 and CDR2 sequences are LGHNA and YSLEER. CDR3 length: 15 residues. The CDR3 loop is CASSQEAGGTGELFF. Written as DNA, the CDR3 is TGCGCCAGCAGCCAAGAGGCAGGGGGGACCGGGGAGCTGTTTTTT.

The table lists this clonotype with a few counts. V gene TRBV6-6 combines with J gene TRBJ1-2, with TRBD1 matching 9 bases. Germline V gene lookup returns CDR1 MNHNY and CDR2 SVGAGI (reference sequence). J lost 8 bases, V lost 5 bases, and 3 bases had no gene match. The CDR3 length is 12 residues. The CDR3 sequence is CASSTGGRGYTF. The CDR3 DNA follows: TGTGCCAGCAGTACAGGGGGCCGCGGCTACACCTTC.

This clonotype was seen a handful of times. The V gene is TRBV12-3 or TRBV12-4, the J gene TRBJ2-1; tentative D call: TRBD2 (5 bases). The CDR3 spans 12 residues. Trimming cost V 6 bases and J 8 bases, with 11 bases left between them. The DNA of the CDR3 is TGTGCCAGCAGCCGGGATTTCTATGAGCAGTTCTTC. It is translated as CASSRDFYEQFF.

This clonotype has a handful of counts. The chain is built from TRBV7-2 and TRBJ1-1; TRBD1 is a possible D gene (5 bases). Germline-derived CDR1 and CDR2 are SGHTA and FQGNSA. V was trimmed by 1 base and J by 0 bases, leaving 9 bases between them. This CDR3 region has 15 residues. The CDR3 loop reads CASSLEGMMNTEAFF. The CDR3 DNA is TGTGCCAGCAGCTTAGAGGGGATGATGAACACTGAAGCTTTCTTT.

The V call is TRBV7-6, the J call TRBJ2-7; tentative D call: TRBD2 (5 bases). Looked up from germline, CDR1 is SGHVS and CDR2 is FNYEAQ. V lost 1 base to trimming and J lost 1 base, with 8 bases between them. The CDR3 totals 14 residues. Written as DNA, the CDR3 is TGTGCCAGCAGCTTAGGCAGCGGTTCCTACGAGCAGTACGTC. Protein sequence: CASSLGSGSYEQYV.

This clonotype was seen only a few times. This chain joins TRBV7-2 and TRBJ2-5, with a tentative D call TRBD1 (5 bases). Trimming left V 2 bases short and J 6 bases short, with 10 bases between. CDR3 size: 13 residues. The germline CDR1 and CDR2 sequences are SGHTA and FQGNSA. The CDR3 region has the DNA TGTGCCAGCAGCTTAAACCAGGGAAAGACCCAGTACTTC. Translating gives CASSLNQGKTQYF. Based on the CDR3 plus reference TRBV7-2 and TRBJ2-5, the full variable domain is GAGVSQSPSNKVTEKGKDVELRCDPISGHTALYWYRQSLGQGLEFLIYFQGNSAPDKSGLPSDRFSAERTGGSVSTLTIQRTQQEDSAVYLCASSLNQGKTQYFGPGTRLLVL.

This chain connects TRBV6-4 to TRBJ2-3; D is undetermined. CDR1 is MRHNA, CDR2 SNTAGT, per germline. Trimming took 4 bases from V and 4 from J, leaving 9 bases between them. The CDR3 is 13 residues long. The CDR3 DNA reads TGTGCCAGCAGTGTCAGTCTGGCAGATACGCAGTATTTT. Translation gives CASSVSLADTQYF.

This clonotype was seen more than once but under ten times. CDR3: CASSSTGPLYGYTF. In DNA, the CDR3 is TGTGCCAGCAGCAGTACCGGGCCTCTCTATGGCTACACCTTC. This chain joins TRBV12-3 or TRBV12-4 and TRBJ1-2, with D unresolved. This CDR3 spans 14 amino acids. Trimming removed 6 bases at V and 4 bases at J, with 15 bases between.

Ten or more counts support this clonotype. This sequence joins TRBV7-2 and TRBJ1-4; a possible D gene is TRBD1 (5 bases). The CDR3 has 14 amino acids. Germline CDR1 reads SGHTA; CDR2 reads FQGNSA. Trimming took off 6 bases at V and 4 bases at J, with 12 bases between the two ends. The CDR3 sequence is CASSWDPSNEKLFF. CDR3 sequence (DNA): TGTGCCAGCAGTTGGGACCCAAGTAATGAAAAACTGTTTTTT.

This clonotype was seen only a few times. The CDR3, as DNA: TGTGCCACCAGCAGAGATAGGGGGCGAGCCAATGAGCAGTTCTTC. It codes for CATSRDRGRANEQFF. The chain is built from TRBV15 and TRBJ2-1; 7 bases are a match to TRBD1. Germline V gives CDR1 LNHNV, CDR2 YYDKDF (reference sequence). The CDR3 covers 15 residues. V was clipped by 0 bases and J by 6 bases; unmatched bases: 5.

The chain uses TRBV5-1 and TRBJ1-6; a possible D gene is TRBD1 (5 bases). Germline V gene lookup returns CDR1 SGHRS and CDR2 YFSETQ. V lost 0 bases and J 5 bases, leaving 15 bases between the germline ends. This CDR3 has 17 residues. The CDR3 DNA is TGCGCCAGCAGCTTGGGACCGCCGATAGGGGATAATTCACCCCTCCACTTT. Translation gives CASSLGPPIGDNSPLHF.

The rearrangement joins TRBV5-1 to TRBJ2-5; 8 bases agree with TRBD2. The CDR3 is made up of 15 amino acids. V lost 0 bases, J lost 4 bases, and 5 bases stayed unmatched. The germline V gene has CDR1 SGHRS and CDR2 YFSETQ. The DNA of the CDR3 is TGCGCCAGCAGCTTGGACAGCGGGGGACTAGAGACCCAGTACTTC. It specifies CASSLDSGGLETQYF.

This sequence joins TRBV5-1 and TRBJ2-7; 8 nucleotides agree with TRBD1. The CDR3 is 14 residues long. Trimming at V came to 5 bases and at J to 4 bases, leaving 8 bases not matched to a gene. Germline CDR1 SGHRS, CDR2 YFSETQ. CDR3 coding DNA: TGCGCCAGCAGGCACCCGGGACAGGCTTACGAGCAGTACTTC. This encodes CASRHPGQAYEQYF.

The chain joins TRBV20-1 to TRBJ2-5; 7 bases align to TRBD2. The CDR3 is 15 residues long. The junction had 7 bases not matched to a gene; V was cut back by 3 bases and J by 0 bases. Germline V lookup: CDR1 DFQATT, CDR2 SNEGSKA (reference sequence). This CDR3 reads CSASRQAGYQETQYF. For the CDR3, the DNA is TGCAGTGCTAGTAGACAAGCGGGGTACCAAGAGACCCAGTACTTC.

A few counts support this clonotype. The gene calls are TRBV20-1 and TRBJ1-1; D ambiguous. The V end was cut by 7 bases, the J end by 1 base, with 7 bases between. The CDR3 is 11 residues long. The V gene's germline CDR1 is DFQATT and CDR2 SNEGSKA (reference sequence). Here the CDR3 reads CSGVWNTEAFF. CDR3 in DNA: TGCAGTGGCGTGTGGAACACTGAAGCTTTCTTT.

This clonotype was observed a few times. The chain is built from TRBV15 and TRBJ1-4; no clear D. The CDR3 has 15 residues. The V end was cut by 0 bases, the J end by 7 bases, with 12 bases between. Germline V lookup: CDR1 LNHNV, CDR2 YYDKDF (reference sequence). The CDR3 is CATSREGGRVEKLFF. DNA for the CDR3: TGTGCCACCAGCAGAGAGGGTGGAAGGGTTGAAAAACTGTTTTTT.

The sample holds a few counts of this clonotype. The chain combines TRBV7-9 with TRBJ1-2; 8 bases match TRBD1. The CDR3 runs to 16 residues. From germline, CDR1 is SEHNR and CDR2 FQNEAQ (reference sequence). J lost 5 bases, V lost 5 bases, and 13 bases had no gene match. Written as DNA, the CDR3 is TGTGCCAGCAGCCCCTGGTCCACGACAGGGGAATATGGCTACACCTTC. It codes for CASSPWSTTGEYGYTF.

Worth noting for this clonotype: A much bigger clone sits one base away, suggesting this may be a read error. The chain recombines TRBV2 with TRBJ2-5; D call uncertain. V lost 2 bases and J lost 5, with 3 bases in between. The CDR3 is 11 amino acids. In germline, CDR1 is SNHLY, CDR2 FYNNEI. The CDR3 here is CASSEMETQYF. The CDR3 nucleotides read TGTGCCAGCAGTGAAATGGAGACCCAGTACTTC.

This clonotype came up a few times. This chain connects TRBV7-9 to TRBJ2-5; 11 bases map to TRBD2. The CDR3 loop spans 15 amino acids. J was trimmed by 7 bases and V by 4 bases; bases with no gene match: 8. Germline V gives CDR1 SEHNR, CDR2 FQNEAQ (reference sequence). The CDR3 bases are TGTGCCAGCAGCTCCAGACTAGCGGGACTGGGGACCCAGTACTTC. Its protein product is CASSSRLAGLGTQYF.

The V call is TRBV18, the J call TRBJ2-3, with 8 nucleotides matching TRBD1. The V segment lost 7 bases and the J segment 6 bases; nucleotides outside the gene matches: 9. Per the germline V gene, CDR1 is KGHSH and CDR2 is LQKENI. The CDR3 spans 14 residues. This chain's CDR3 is CASLGQGGGDTQYF. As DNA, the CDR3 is TGTGCCAGCTTAGGACAGGGCGGTGGTGATACGCAGTATTTT.

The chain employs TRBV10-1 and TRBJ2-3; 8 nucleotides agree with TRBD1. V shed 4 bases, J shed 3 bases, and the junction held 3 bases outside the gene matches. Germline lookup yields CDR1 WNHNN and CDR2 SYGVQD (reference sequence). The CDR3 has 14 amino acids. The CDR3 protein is CASSVRQGTDTQYF. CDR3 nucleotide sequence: TGCGCCAGCAGTGTCCGACAGGGGACAGATACGCAGTATTTT.

The DNA for the CDR3 is TGTGCCAGCAGCTTTTCCGGGATGGTCGAGCAGTACTTC. Residues: CASSFSGMVEQYF. J is TRBJ2-7 and V is TRBV7-2; D possibly corresponds to TRBD2 (5 bases). Germline V CDR1 and CDR2: SGHTA, FQGNSA. The CDR3 runs to 13 residues. Trimming stripped 3 bases from V and 6 bases from J, with 12 bases between.

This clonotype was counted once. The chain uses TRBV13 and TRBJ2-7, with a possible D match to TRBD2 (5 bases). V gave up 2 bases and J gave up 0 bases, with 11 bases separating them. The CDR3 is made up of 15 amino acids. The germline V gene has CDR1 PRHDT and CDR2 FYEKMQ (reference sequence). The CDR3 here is CASSLRFAGSYEQYF. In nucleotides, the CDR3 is TGTGCCAGCAGCTTACGGTTCGCGGGCTCCTACGAGCAGTACTTC.